This entry describes one T cell receptor (beta chain). Trimming removed 0 bases at V and 0 bases at J, with 11 bases between. CDR3 length: 17 amino acids. Germline V gene sequence: CDR1 SGHNT, CDR2 YENEEA. This sample was included in a study of control samples from healthy donors and cancer patients. Measured with immunoSEQ multiplex PCR; TCRdb has only the in-frame clones, and not every one. The sample has 150,000 to 200,000 clones, roughly 94% seen once. This TCR was sampled from a woman aged 18-29 years in good health. The V gene is TRBV11-3, the J gene TRBJ2-2; D possibly uses TRBD1 or TRBD2 (7 bases each). Sequenced sample: blood. CDR3 region: CASSLEGGGANTGELFF. The CDR3 DNA reads TGTGCCAGCAGCTTAGAGGGAGGGGGCGCGAACACCGGGGAGCTGTTTTTT.